Listed here are 3 T cell receptor beta chains from one sample, sequenced in a study of T cell repertoires in cytomegalovirus infection. TCRdb re-called the reads through MiXCR, storing one row per CDR3 protein. This sample has around 530,000 distinct CDR3 sequences, with approximately 16% found just once. Sequenced material: CD8+ T cells from PBMCs. These receptors came from a human donor in good health (CMV status not recorded). Some clones in this sample may be carry-over from other donors' samples.

This clonotype showed up just a few times. V is TRBV6-2 or TRBV6-3 and J is TRBJ1-5; a weak D match, TRBD1 (5 bases). Germline V CDR1 and CDR2: MNHEY, SVGEGT. Trimming left V 5 bases short and J 0 bases short, with 23 bases between. This CDR3 is 19 amino acids long. The CDR3 DNA reads as TGTGCCAGCAGTCCCCTATTCTCAACAGGTTTTTATAGCAATCAGCCCCAGCATTTT. Its protein product is CASSPLFSTGFYSNQPQHF.

This clonotype was recorded at least ten times. The chain joins TRBV7-9 to TRBJ1-1; possibly TRBD1 for D (5 bases). Germline CDR1 and CDR2: SEHNR and FQNEAQ (reference sequence). V was cut by 8 bases and J by 5 bases, with 15 bases left in between. The CDR3 extends over 13 amino acids. CDR3 nucleotides: TGTGCCAGCGGATTGGACGGGGGGACTGAAGCTTTCTTT. It is translated as CASGLDGGTEAFF.

This clonotype was detected a few times. CDR3: CSAWARDGTDTQYF. The CDR3 DNA follows: TGCAGTGCTTGGGCCCGGGACGGCACAGATACGCAGTATTTT. The chain combines TRBV20-1 with TRBJ2-3, with D possibly called TRBD1 or TRBD2 (5 bases each). The germline V gene has CDR1 DFQATT and CDR2 SNEGSKA (reference sequence). V lost 5 bases and J lost 1, with 13 bases in between. The CDR3 contains 14 residues.